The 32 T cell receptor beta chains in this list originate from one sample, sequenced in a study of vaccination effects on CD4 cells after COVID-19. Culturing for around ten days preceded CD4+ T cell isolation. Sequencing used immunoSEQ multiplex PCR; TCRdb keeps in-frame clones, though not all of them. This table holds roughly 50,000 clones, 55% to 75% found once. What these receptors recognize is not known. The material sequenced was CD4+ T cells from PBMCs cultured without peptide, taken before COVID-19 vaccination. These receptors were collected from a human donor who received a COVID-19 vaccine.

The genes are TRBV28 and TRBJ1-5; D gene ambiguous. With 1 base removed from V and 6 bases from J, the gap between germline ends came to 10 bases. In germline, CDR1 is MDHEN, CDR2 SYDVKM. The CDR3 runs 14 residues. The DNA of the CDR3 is TGTGCCAGCAGTTTATTCTGGGGAGGTCAGCCCCAGCATTTT. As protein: CASSLFWGGQPQHF.

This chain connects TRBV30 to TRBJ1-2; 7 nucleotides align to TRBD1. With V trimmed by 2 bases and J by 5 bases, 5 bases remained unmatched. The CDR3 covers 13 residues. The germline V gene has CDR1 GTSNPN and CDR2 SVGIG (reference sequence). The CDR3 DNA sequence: TGTGCCTGGAGTATACAGGGGTATTATGGCTACACCTTC. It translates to CAWSIQGYYGYTF.

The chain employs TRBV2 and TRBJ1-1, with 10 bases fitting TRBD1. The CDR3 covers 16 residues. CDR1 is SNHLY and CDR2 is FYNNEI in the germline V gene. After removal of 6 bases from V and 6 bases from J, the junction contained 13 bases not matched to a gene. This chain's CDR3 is CASSVDRGRGGAEAFF. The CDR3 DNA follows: TGTGCCAGCAGCGTCGACAGGGGGCGAGGGGGCGCTGAAGCTTTCTTT.

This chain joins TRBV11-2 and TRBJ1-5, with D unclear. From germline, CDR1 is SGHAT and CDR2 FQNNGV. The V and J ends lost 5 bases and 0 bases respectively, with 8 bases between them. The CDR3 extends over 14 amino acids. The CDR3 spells CASSLAGSNQPQHF. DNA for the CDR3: TGTGCCAGCAGCCTAGCAGGTAGCAATCAGCCCCAGCATTTT.

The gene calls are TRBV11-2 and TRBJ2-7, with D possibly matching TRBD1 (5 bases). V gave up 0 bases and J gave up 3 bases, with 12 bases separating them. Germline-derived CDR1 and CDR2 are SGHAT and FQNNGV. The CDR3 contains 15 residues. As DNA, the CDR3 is TGTGCCAGCAGCTTAGATAAGGGGCAATACTACGAGCAGTACTTC. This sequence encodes CASSLDKGQYYEQYF.

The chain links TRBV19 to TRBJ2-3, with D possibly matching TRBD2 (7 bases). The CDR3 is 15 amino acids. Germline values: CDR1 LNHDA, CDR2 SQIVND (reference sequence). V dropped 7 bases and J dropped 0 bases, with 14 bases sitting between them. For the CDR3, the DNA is TGTGCCAGTATGCCTCGGGGGGCTAGCACAGATACGCAGTATTTT. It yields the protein CASMPRGASTDTQYF.

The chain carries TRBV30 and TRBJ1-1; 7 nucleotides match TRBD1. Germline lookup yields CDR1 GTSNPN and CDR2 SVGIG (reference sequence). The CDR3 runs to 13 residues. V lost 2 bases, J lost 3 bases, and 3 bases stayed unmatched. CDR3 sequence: CAWSSTGDTEAFF. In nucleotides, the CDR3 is TGTGCCTGGAGTTCTACAGGGGACACTGAAGCTTTCTTT. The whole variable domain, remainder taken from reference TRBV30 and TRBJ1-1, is SQTIHQWPATLVQPVGSPLSLECTVEGTSNPNLYWYRQAAGRGLQLLFYSVGIGQISSEVPQNLSASRPQDRQFILSSKKLLLSDSGFYLCAWSSTGDTEAFFGQGTRLTVV.

Written as DNA, the CDR3 is TGTGCCACCCGCCTACAGGGGCGATCTGGGGCCAACGTCCTGACTTTC. Amino acid sequence: CATRLQGRSGANVLTF. This chain joins TRBV27 and TRBJ2-6, with TRBD1 matching over 7 bases. Trimming removed 10 bases from V and 1 base from J; junction bases left unmatched: 10. The germline V gene has CDR1 MNHEY and CDR2 SMNVEV (reference sequence). The CDR3 covers 16 residues.

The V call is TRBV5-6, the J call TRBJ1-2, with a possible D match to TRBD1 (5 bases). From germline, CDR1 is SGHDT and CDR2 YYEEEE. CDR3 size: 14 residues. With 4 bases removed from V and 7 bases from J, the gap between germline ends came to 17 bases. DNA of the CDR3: TGTGCCAGCAGCCCCGTGACAGAAGGTAGTGGCTACACCTTC. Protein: CASSPVTEGSGYTF.

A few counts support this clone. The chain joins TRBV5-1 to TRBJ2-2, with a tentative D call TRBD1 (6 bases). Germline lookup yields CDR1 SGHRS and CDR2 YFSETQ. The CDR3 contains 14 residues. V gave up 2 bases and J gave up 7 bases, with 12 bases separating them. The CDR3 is CASSFSGASGELFF. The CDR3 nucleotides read TGCGCCAGCAGCTTCTCAGGGGCGAGCGGGGAGCTGTTTTTT.

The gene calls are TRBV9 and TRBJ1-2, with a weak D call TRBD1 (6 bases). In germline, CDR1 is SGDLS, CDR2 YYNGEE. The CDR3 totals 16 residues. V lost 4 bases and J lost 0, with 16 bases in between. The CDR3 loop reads CASSPGAKKPNYGYTF. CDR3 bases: TGTGCCAGCAGCCCGGGGGCCAAAAAACCTAACTATGGCTACACCTTC.

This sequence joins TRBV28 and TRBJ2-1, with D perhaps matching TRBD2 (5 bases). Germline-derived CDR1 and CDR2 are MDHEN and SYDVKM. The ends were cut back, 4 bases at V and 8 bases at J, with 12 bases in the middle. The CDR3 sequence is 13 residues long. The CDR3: CASSYLQRDEQFF. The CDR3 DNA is TGTGCCAGCAGTTACCTCCAGAGGGATGAGCAGTTCTTC. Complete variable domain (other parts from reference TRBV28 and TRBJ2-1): DVKVTQSSRYLVKRTGEKVFLECVQDMDHENMFWYRQDPGLGLRLIYFSYDVKMKEKGDIPEGYSVSREKKERFSLILESASTNQTSMYLCASSYLQRDEQFFGPGTRLTVL.

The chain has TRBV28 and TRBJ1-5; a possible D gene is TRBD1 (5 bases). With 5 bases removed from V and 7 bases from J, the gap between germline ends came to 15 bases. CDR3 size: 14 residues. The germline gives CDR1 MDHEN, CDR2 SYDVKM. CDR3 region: CASSKLDRSQPQHF. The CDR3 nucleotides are TGTGCCAGCAGTAAATTAGACAGATCCCAGCCCCAGCATTTT.

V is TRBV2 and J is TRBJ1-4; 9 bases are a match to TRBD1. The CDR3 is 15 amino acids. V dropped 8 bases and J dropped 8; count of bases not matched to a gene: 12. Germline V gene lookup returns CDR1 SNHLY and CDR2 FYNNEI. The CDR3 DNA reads TGTGCCAGCGGGCCCCCCGGACAGGGGTGGGAAAAACTGTTTTTT. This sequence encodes CASGPPGQGWEKLFF.

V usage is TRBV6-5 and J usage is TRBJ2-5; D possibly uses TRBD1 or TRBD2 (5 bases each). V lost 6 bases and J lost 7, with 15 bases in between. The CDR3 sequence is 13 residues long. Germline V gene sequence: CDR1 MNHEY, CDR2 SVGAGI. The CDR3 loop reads CASSMIRGGTQYF. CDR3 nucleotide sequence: TGTGCCAGCAGCATGATCCGGGGCGGGACCCAGTACTTC.

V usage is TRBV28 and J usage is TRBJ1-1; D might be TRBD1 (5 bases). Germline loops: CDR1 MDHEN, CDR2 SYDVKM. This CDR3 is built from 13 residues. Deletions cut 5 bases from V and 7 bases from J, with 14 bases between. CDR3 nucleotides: TGTGCCAGCAGTCTGCCACGACAGATTGAAGCTTTCTTT. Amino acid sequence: CASSLPRQIEAFF.

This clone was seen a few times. CDR3 sequence: CASRTSGELFF. The CDR3 DNA is TGTGCCAGTCGGACTAGCGGGGAGCTGTTTTTT. The chain links TRBV19 to TRBJ2-2; 7 nucleotides align to TRBD2. V was clipped by 8 bases and J by 7 bases; unmatched bases: 1. This CDR3 region has 11 residues. CDR1 LNHDA and CDR2 SQIVND come from the germline V gene (reference sequence).

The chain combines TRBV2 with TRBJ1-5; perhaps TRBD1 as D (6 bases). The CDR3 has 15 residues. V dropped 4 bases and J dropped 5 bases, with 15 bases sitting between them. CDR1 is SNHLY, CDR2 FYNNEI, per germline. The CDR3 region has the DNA TGTGCCAGCAGTGGCGACAGGCAGGTTTATCAGCCCCAGCATTTT. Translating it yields CASSGDRQVYQPQHF.

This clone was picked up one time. CDR3 protein: CASRAGSSSYNEQFF. The DNA of the CDR3 is TGTGCCAGCAGAGCCGGGTCTTCCTCCTACAATGAGCAGTTCTTC. This chain joins TRBV6-5 and TRBJ2-1; D gene uncertain. V lost 6 bases and J lost 0, with 12 bases in between. CDR3 length: 15 residues. CDR1 and CDR2 (germline): MNHEY, SVGAGI.

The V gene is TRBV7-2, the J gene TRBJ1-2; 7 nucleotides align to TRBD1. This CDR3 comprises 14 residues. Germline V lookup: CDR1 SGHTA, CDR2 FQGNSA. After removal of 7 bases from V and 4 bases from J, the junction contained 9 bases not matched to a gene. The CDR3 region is CASNNQGGSYGYTF. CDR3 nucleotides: TGTGCCAGCAATAATCAGGGGGGCAGCTATGGCTACACCTTC.

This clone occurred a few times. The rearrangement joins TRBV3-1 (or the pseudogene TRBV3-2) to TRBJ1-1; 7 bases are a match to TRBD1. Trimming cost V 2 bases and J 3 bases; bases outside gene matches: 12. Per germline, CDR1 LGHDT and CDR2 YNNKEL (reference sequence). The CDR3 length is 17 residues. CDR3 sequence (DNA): TGTGCCAGCAGCCAATCCTCTACAGGGGTGAGTTACACTGAAGCTTTCTTT. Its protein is CASSQSSTGVSYTEAFF.

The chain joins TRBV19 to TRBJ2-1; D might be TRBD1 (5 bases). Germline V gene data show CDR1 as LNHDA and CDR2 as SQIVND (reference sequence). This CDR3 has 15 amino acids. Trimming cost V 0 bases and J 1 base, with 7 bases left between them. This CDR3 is CASSIEAGSYNEQFF. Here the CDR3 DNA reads TGTGCCAGTAGTATAGAAGCAGGGTCCTACAATGAGCAGTTCTTC.

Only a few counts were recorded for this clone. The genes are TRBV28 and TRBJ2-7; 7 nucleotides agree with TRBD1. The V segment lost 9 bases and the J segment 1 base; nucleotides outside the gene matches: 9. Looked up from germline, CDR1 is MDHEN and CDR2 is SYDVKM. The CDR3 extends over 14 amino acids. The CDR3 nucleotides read TGTGCCAGTACCTCCGGCAGGGGGTCCTACGAGCAGTACTTC. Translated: CASTSGRGSYEQYF. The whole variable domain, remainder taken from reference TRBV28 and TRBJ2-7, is DVKVTQSSRYLVKRTGEKVFLECVQDMDHENMFWYRQDPGLGLRLIYFSYDVKMKEKGDIPEGYSVSREKKERFSLILESASTNQTSMYLCASTSGRGSYEQYFGPGTRLTVT.

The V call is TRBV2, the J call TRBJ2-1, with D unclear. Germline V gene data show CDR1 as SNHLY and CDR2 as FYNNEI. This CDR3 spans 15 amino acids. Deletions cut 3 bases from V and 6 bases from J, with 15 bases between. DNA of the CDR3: TGTGCCAGCAGTGACGGAGCTACCTTCTCCAATGAGCAGTTCTTC. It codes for CASSDGATFSNEQFF.

The CDR3 DNA follows: TGCGCCAGCAGCCCAGGCGGGGGGCGAGAGACCCAGTACTTC. This sequence encodes CASSPGGGRETQYF. The rearrangement joins TRBV4-3 to TRBJ2-5; 8 nucleotides align to TRBD2. This CDR3 has 14 residues. CDR1 LGHNA and CDR2 YSLEER come from the germline V gene. V was pared by 4 bases and J by 4 bases, with 5 bases of the junction left unmatched.

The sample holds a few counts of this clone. CDR3 sequence (DNA): TGTGCCAGCTCACCGGGGGGCCTTGGGCCCCAGCATTTT. Translating it yields CASSPGGLGPQHF. This chain connects TRBV18 to TRBJ1-5; a weak D match, TRBD1 (6 bases). Deletions cut 3 bases from V and 9 bases from J, with 12 bases between. Germline V gene sequence: CDR1 KGHSH, CDR2 LQKENI. There are 13 residues in the CDR3. The whole variable domain, filled in from reference TRBV18 and TRBJ1-5, reads NAGVMQNPRHLVRRRGQEARLRCSPMKGHSHVYWYRQLPEEGLKFMVYLQKENIIDESGMPKERFSAEFPKEGPSILRIQQVVRGDSAAYFCASSPGGLGPQHFGDGTRLSIL.

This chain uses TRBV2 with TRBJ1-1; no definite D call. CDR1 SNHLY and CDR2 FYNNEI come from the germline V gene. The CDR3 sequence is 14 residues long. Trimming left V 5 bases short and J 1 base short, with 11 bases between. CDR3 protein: CASSPPPGNTEAFF. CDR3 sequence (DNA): TGTGCCAGCAGTCCCCCTCCAGGGAACACTGAAGCTTTCTTT.

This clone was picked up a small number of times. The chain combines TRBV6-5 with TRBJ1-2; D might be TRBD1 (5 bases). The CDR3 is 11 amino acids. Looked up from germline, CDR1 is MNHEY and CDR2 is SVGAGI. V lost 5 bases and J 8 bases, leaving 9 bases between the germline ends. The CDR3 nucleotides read TGTGCCAGCAGTAGCAGGGACGGCTACACCTTC. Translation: CASSSRDGYTF.

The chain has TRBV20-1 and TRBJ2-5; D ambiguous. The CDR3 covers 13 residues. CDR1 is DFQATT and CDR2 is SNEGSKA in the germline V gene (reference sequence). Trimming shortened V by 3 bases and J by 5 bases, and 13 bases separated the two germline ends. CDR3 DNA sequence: TGCAGTGCTAGTCCCGGCTCCTCGGAGACCCAGTACTTC. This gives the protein CSASPGSSETQYF.

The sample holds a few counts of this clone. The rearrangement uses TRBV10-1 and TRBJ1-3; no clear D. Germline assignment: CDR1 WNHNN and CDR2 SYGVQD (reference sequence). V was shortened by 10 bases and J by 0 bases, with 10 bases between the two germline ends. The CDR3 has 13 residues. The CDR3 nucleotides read TGCGCCACCCACCGGGACTCTGGAAACACCATATATTTT. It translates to CATHRDSGNTIYF.

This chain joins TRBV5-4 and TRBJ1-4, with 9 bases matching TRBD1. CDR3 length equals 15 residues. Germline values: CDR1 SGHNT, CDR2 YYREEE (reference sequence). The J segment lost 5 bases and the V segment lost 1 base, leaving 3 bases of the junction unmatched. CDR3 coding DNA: TGTGCCAGCAGCTTGATTGGGACAGGGAATGAAAAACTGTTTTTT. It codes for CASSLIGTGNEKLFF.

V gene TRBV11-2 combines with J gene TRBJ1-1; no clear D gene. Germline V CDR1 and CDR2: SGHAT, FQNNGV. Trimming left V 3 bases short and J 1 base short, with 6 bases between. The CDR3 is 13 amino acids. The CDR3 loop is CASSFIGNTEAFF. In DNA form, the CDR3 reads TGTGCCAGCAGCTTTATAGGGAACACTGAAGCTTTCTTT.